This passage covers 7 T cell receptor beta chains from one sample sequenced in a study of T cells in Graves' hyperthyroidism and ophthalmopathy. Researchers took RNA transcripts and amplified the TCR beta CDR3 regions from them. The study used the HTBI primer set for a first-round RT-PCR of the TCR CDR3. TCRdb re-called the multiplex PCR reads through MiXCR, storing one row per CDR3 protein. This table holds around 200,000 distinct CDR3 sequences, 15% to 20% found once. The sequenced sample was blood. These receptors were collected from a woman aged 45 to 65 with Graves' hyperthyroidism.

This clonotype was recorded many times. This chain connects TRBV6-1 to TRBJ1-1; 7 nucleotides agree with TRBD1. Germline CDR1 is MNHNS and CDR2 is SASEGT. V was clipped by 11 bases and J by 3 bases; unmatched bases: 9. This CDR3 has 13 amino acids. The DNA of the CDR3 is TGTGCCTCAGGACGACAGGGACACACTGAAGCTTTCTTT. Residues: CASGRQGHTEAFF.

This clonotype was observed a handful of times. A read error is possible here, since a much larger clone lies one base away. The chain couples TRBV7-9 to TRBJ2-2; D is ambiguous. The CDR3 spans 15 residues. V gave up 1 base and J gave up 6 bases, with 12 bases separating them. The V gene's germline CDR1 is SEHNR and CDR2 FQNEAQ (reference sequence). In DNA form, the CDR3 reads TGTGCCAGCAGCTTAGAGGTGTGGCGACCCGGGGAGCTGTTTTTT. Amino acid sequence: CASSLEVWRPGELFF.

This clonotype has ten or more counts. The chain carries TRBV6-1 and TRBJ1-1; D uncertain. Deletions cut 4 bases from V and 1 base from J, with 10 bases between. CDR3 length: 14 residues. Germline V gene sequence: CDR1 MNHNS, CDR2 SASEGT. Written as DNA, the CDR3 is TGTGCCAGCAGTGTTCAGGCGACGAACACTGAAGCTTTCTTT. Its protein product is CASSVQATNTEAFF.

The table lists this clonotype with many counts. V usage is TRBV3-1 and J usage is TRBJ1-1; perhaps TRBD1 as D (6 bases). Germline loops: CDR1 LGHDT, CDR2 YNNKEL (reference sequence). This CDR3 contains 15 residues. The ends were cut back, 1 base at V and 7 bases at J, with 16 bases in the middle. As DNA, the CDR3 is TGTGCCAGCAGCCAAGTGATACAGGGAATCAGTGAAGCTTTCTTT. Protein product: CASSQVIQGISEAFF. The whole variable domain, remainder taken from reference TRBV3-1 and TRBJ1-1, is DTAVSQTPKYLVTQMGNDKSIKCEQNLGHDTMYWYKQDSKKFLKIMFSYNNKELIINETVPNRFSPKSPDKAHLNLHINSLELGDSAVYFCASSQVIQGISEAFFGQGTRLTVV.

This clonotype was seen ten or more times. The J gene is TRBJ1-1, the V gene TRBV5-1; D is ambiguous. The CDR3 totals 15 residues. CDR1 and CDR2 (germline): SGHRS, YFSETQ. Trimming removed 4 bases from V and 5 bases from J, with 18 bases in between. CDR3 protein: CASSRLLAAGTEAFF. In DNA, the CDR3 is TGCGCCAGCAGCCGCCTCTTGGCAGCGGGGACTGAAGCTTTCTTT. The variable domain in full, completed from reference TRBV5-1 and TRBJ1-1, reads KAGVTQTPRYLIKTRGQQVTLSCSPISGHRSVSWYQQTPGQGLQFLFEYFSETQRNKGNFPGRFSGRQFSNSRSEMNVSTLELGDSALYLCASSRLLAAGTEAFFGQGTRLTVV.

The CDR3 DNA is TGTGCCAGCTCCGCAGACAGGGGGCTAGAAGCTTTCTTT. Translation gives CASSADRGLEAFF. The genes are TRBV18 and TRBJ1-1; 10 nucleotides agree with TRBD1. With 6 bases clipped from V and 8 bases from J, the junction kept 6 bases outside the gene matches. Germline CDR1 and CDR2: KGHSH and LQKENI. The CDR3 totals 13 residues. Based on the CDR3 plus reference TRBV18 and TRBJ1-1, the full variable domain is NAGVMQNPRHLVRRRGQEARLRCSPMKGHSHVYWYRQLPEEGLKFMVYLQKENIIDESGMPKERFSAEFPKEGPSILRIQQVVRGDSAAYFCASSADRGLEAFFGQGTRLTVV.

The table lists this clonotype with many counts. The CDR3 sequence: CASSLGGNSFNEKLFF. The CDR3 nucleotides are TGCGCCAGCAGCTTGGGGGGCAACAGTTTTAATGAAAAACTGTTTTTT. The chain is built from TRBV5-1 and TRBJ1-4; D possibly corresponds to TRBD1 (5 bases). The CDR3 extends over 16 amino acids. Trimming removed 0 bases at V and 4 bases at J, with 13 bases between. CDR1 is SGHRS and CDR2 is YFSETQ in the germline V gene.